These 29 T cell receptor beta chains were all obtained from the same sample, sequenced in a study of molecular identifiers for immune sequencing clone quantification. From the PCR reads, TCRdb called clonotypes with MiXCR, one entry per CDR3 protein. The sample includes a few hundred thousand distinct CDR3 sequences, 25% of them seen just once. Sequencing input: naive CD8+ T cells from blood, with Jurkat cell RNA spiked in. The sample's subset: FACS-sorted CD8+CD4-CCR7+CD45RA+ naive T cells. Receptors originate from a human donor in good health. Some libraries in this study had Jurkat cell RNA spiked in.

Concerning this clonotype itself: This may be a read error: a much more frequent sequence differs by one nucleotide. Because the CDR3 is missing its conserved closing phenylalanine or tryptophan, this is likely a read error. V usage is TRBV2 and J usage is TRBJ2-3; 9 nucleotides line up with TRBD2. CDR1 and CDR2 (germline): SNHLY, FYNNEI. The CDR3 totals 15 residues. V lost 5 bases to trimming and J lost 0 bases; unmatched junction nucleotides: 3. CDR3 nucleotides: TGTGCCAGCAGTCGTCTAGCGGGAAGCACAGATACGCAGTATATT. Translating it yields CASSRLAGSTDTQYI.

This clonotype was detected only a few times. The chain combines TRBV4-3 with TRBJ2-2, with 7 positions matching TRBD1. The V gene end was trimmed by 0 bases and the J gene end by 5 bases; junction bases not matched to a gene: 18. The V gene's germline CDR1 is LGHNA and CDR2 YSLEER. This CDR3 spans 20 amino acids. CDR3 bases: TGCGCCAGCAGCCAAGATTGGATAAGATTTTGGGCAGGGGGAACCGGGGAGCTGTTTTTT. As protein: CASSQDWIRFWAGGTGELFF.

The gene calls are TRBV6-1 and TRBJ1-5, with TRBD1 as a possible D gene (5 bases). Trimming pared 6 bases from V and 1 base from J, leaving 19 bases between. The germline CDR1 and CDR2 sequences are MNHNS and SASEGT. The CDR3 runs 17 residues. The CDR3 DNA follows: TGTGCCAGCAGAGGACATCAGCCGGAACGAAGCAATCAGCCCCAGCATTTT. Encoded protein: CASRGHQPERSNQPQHF.

This clonotype was found many times. The V gene is TRBV6-2 or TRBV6-3, the J gene TRBJ2-2; D possibly uses TRBD1 or TRBD2 (5 bases each). The CDR3 sequence is 14 residues long. Trimming took off 4 bases at V and 3 bases at J, with 9 bases between the two ends. Per germline, CDR1 MNHEY and CDR2 SVGEGT. The CDR3 nucleotides read TGTGCCAGCAGTTGGGGACCGTACACCGGGGAGCTGTTTTTT. Its translation is CASSWGPYTGELFF.

On this clonotype itself: A read error may be the cause here, since a much bigger clone is one base away. This rearrangement joins TRBV29-1 to TRBJ2-2, with D perhaps assigned TRBD1 or TRBD2 (5 bases each). Germline V gene lookup returns CDR1 SQVTM and CDR2 ANQGSEA. The CDR3 has 12 amino acids. The V gene lost 6 bases and the J gene lost 5 bases, with 10 bases spanning the gap. Here the CDR3 reads CSVPWGTGELFF. CDR3 nucleotides: TGCAGCGTCCCTTGGGGGACCGGGGAGCTGTTTTTT.

This clonotype was detected only a few times. The CDR3 sequence is CASSQTGASGDLPISGANVLTF. The CDR3 bases are TGTGCCAGCAGCCAAACAGGAGCCTCCGGGGACCTCCCGATCTCTGGGGCCAACGTCCTGACTTTC. V is TRBV14 and J is TRBJ2-6; D could derive from TRBD1 or TRBD2 (5 bases each). Germline V gene data show CDR1 as SGHDN and CDR2 as FVKESK. CDR3 length equals 22 residues. V shed 2 bases and J shed 0 bases, with 26 bases lying between them.

CDR3 in amino acids: CASRGTPFGGYGDTQYF. The DNA for the CDR3 is TGCGCCAGCAGAGGAACCCCTTTCGGTGGATACGGCGATACGCAGTATTTT. The chain combines TRBV5-1 with TRBJ2-3; D gene ambiguous. CDR3 size: 17 residues. The germline V gene has CDR1 SGHRS and CDR2 YFSETQ. The V and J ends lost 5 bases and 6 bases respectively, with 25 bases between them.

Remarks on this clonotype: This could be a read error, since a much larger clone is one nucleotide away. The conserved phenylalanine or tryptophan is not found at the CDR3 terminus, so this likely reflects a read error. The chain combines TRBV29-1 with TRBJ2-2; D is uncertain. V lost 3 bases and J lost 7, with 12 bases in between. CDR3 length equals 13 residues. The germline gives CDR1 SQVTM, CDR2 ANQGSEA. This CDR3 is CSVESLADGELFS. CDR3 nucleotide sequence: TGCAGCGTTGAGTCTTTGGCTGACGGGGAGCTGTTTTCT.

Details on this clonotype: A much larger clone lies one base from this, so it may be a read error. This CDR3 fails to terminate in the conserved phenylalanine or tryptophan, so it likely reflects a read error. The genes are TRBV5-1 and TRBJ2-7; 9 positions match TRBD1. V shed 4 bases and J 2 bases; nucleotides not matched to a gene: 10. The CDR3 consists of 16 residues. CDR1 is SGHRS and CDR2 is YFSETQ in the germline V gene. This CDR3 reads CASSTETGGFPYEQYY. The DNA for the CDR3 is TGCGCCAGCAGCACCGAAACAGGGGGCTTTCCCTACGAGCAGTACTAC.

This clonotype has ten or more counts. V gene TRBV29-1 combines with J gene TRBJ1-1; possible D gene TRBD1, 5 bases. Germline lookup yields CDR1 SQVTM and CDR2 ANQGSEA. V was trimmed by 1 base and J by 6 bases, leaving 9 bases between them. The CDR3 is made up of 12 amino acids. The CDR3 bases are TGCAGCGTTGAAGGGAGGGGCGCTGAAGCTTTCTTT. Its protein product is CSVEGRGAEAFF.

This chain uses TRBV20-1 with TRBJ2-3; the match to TRBD2 covers 8 bases. CDR1 is DFQATT, CDR2 SNEGSKA, per germline (reference sequence). The CDR3 consists of 15 residues. The trim removed 2 bases at V and 0 bases at J, leaving 4 bases unmatched. CDR3 residues: CSARRLAGSTDTQYF. CDR3 bases: TGCAGTGCTAGAAGGCTAGCGGGCAGCACAGATACGCAGTATTTT.

This clonotype was observed a handful of times. This chain uses TRBV5-4 with TRBJ2-7; D remains ambiguous. V gave up 2 bases and J gave up 0 bases, with 12 bases separating them. The CDR3 length is 15 residues. Germline CDR1 reads SGHNT; CDR2 reads YYREEE (reference sequence). CDR3 sequence: CASSFDGSTSYEQYF. CDR3 DNA: TGTGCCAGCAGCTTCGACGGGTCGACCTCCTACGAGCAGTACTTC.

Concerning this clonotype itself: A junction boundary mismatches the germline segment, possibly from a read error. This sequence joins TRBV19 and TRBJ2-4; TRBD1 aligns across 8 bases. Germline CDR1 LNHDA, CDR2 SQIVND (reference sequence). This CDR3 is built from 15 residues. The CDR3, as DNA: TGTGCCAGTAGCCAGGGGGCTCGGGCCAATAACATTCAGTACTTC. Translated: CASSQGARANNIQYF.

This clonotype turned up a few times. The chain has TRBV4-2 and TRBJ2-7; D unclear. V shed 4 bases and J shed 5 bases, with 15 bases lying between them. In germline, CDR1 is LGHNA, CDR2 YNFKEQ. CDR3 length: 14 amino acids. CDR3 loop: CASSPPDRAHEQYF. The CDR3 nucleotides read TGTGCCAGCAGCCCACCAGACCGTGCTCACGAGCAGTACTTC.

V gene TRBV20-1 combines with J gene TRBJ2-3, with TRBD1 as a possible D gene (6 bases). Trimming took 3 bases from V and 8 from J, leaving 18 bases between them. The CDR3 contains 14 residues. CDR1 and CDR2 from the germline V gene are DFQATT and SNEGSKA (reference sequence). For the CDR3, the DNA is TGCAGTGCTAGGAAAGGGGGATGGGAAGTTACGCAGTATTTT. This encodes CSARKGGWEVTQYF.

This clonotype came up a few times. V and J are TRBV7-6 and TRBJ1-5; D ambiguous. Deletions cut 1 base from V and 13 bases from J, with 11 bases between. This CDR3 is 12 amino acids long. The V gene's germline CDR1 is SGHVS and CDR2 FNYEAQ. In nucleotides, the CDR3 is TGTGCCAGCAGCTTAGAAGACGGGCGGCAGCATTTT. Translating it yields CASSLEDGRQHF.

This clonotype has just a few counts. V is TRBV29-1 and J is TRBJ2-1, with D unresolved. Germline V CDR1 and CDR2: SQVTM, ANQGSEA. The CDR3 consists of 12 residues. V dropped 5 bases and J dropped 8 bases, with 13 bases sitting between them. The CDR3 sequence is CSVKTRYDEQFF. DNA of the CDR3: TGCAGCGTTAAGACCAGGTACGATGAGCAGTTCTTC.

Ten or more counts support this clonotype. V usage is TRBV28 and J usage is TRBJ2-3; 12 bases fit TRBD2. Looked up from germline, CDR1 is MDHEN and CDR2 is SYDVKM. The CDR3 has 17 amino acids. Unmatched junction bases numbered 6, after V lost 4 bases and J lost 1 base. CDR3 protein: CASSSTGLAGGTDTQYF. CDR3 in DNA: TGTGCCAGCAGTTCGACGGGACTAGCGGGTGGCACAGATACGCAGTATTTT.

There are many counts of this clonotype. V and J are TRBV19 and TRBJ2-3; D is undetermined. The CDR3 spans 12 residues. Germline V gene sequence: CDR1 LNHDA, CDR2 SQIVND (reference sequence). Trimming cost V 9 bases and J 1 base, with 8 bases left between them. For the CDR3, the DNA is TGTGCCAGAGCCGAGGGCACAGATACGCAGTATTTT. This sequence encodes CARAEGTDTQYF.

This clonotype was observed a handful of times. The chain couples TRBV12-3 or TRBV12-4 to TRBJ1-4; TRBD1 agrees at 7 bases. With 6 bases clipped from V and 7 bases from J, the junction kept 11 bases outside the gene matches. CDR3 length equals 15 residues. In DNA form, the CDR3 reads TGTGCCAGCAGCCCTAGGACAGGAGGTGTTGAAAAACTGTTTTTT. It translates to CASSPRTGGVEKLFF.

Points on this clonotype: A much more abundant neighbour one base away suggests this may be a read error. The chain recombines TRBV4-1 with TRBJ2-3, with TRBD1 matching 8 bases. Germline loops: CDR1 MGHRA, CDR2 YSYEKL. J was trimmed by 4 bases and V by 1 base; bases with no gene match: 4. The CDR3 covers 15 residues. CDR3 coding DNA: TGCGCCAGCAGCCAAGTTCCAGGGGGCCCAGATACGCAGTATTTT. Translation: CASSQVPGGPDTQYF.

This clonotype was seen a handful of times. The chain recombines TRBV9 with TRBJ2-7; D is possibly TRBD2 (6 bases). The germline V gene encodes CDR1 SGDLS and CDR2 YYNGEE. The CDR3 is 14 residues long. Trimming removed 6 bases at V and 8 bases at J, with 21 bases between. CDR3 loop: CASTSGGVGDKQYF. The CDR3 DNA reads TGTGCCAGCACCTCCGGGGGAGTCGGTGACAAGCAGTACTTC.

This clonotype has at least ten counts. This chain connects TRBV4-1 to TRBJ2-3; TRBD1 agrees at 7 bases. The J segment lost 0 bases and the V segment lost 3 bases, leaving 6 bases of the junction unmatched. CDR1 MGHRA and CDR2 YSYEKL come from the germline V gene. CDR3 length: 16 residues. Written as DNA, the CDR3 is TGCGCCAGCAGCCAGTACCAGGACAGGAGCACAGATACGCAGTATTTT. Translation gives CASSQYQDRSTDTQYF.

This clonotype appeared a few times. The J gene is TRBJ2-5, the V gene TRBV11-2; 7 nucleotides match TRBD1. Germline loops: CDR1 SGHAT, CDR2 FQNNGV. Trimming at V came to 5 bases and at J to 3 bases, leaving 6 bases not matched to a gene. This CDR3 contains 14 residues. The CDR3 region has the DNA TGTGCCAGCAGCGACCGGGACAGAGAAGAGACCCAGTACTTC. Translated: CASSDRDREETQYF.

To note about this clonotype: This could be a read error, since a much larger clone is one nucleotide away. CDR3 DNA: TGTGCCAGCAGCCCCTGGGGGAGCGATCAGCCCCAGCATTTT. Amino acids: CASSPWGSDQPQHF. The J gene is TRBJ1-5, the V gene TRBV7-9, with a weak D call TRBD1 (5 bases). The CDR3 has 14 amino acids. Germline V gene data show CDR1 as SEHNR and CDR2 as FQNEAQ (reference sequence). Trimming stripped 5 bases from V and 5 bases from J, with 13 bases between. The full variable domain, with the rest looked up from reference TRBV7-9 and TRBJ1-5, is DTGVSQNPRHKITKRGQNVTFRCDPISEHNRLYWYRQTLGQGPEFLTYFQNEAQLEKSRLLSDRFSAERPKGSFSTLEIQRTEQGDSAMYLCASSPWGSDQPQHFGDGTRLSIL.

The chain has TRBV24-1 and TRBJ1-5; the match to TRBD1 covers 7 bases. From germline, CDR1 is KGHDR and CDR2 SFDVKD. The V and J ends lost 8 bases and 4 bases, in that order; junction bases with no gene match: 7. This CDR3 contains 14 residues. The CDR3 spells CATIDPTGNQPQHF. Here the CDR3 DNA reads TGTGCCACCATAGACCCGACAGGGAATCAGCCCCAGCATTTT.

This clonotype was counted many times. The gene calls are TRBV11-2 and TRBJ2-1; TRBD1 might be the D (5 bases). V lost 4 bases to trimming and J lost 6 bases, with 13 bases between them. The CDR3 runs to 14 residues. Germline CDR1 is SGHAT and CDR2 is FQNNGV. The DNA for the CDR3 is TGTGCCAGCAGCTCAGGGCAAATTACCAATGAGCAGTTCTTC. As protein: CASSSGQITNEQFF. The variable domain in full, completed from reference TRBV11-2 and TRBJ2-1, reads EAGVAQSPRYKIIEKRQSVAFWCNPISGHATLYWYQQILGQGPKLLIQFQNNGVVDDSQLPKDRFSAERLKGVDSTLKIQPAKLEDSAVYLCASSSGQITNEQFFGPGTRLTVL.

In this sample, this clonotype turned up many times. V and J are TRBV2 and TRBJ2-3, with D possibly being TRBD2 (5 bases). This CDR3 contains 15 residues. Germline values: CDR1 SNHLY, CDR2 FYNNEI. The V gene lost 8 bases and the J gene lost 0 bases, with 15 bases spanning the gap. The CDR3 DNA reads as TGTGCCAGCCCCGGGGTCTTTCCTAGCACAGATACGCAGTATTTT. This sequence encodes CASPGVFPSTDTQYF.

Concerning this clonotype itself: A read error may account for a junction end that differs from germline. The CDR3 nucleotides read TGTGCCAGCAGAAAAAACAGGGAATCTAGCACAGTTACGCCGTATTTT. Translated: CASRKNRESSTVTPYF. This chain joins TRBV6-5 and TRBJ2-3; D possibly corresponds to TRBD1 (6 bases). The CDR3 is 16 amino acids. The V gene's germline CDR1 is MNHEY and CDR2 SVGAGI.